This TCR beta chain stems from a study of tumor and adjacent non-tumor tissue in lung cancer (dated by TCRdb to about 2018). With respect to the entire study: By cancer type, the cohort comprised some twelve adenocarcinoma patients, a couple of squamous cell carcinoma patients and 1 small cell lung cancer patient. The approximately 15 enrolled patients, of whom around 10 were men and 5 were women, were aged about 30 to 80 years and were diagnosed with TNM stage I to III disease. A few dozen paired specimens, one tumor and one normal lung sample per patient, were profiled by TCRbeta CDR3 sequencing. A total of fewer than 150 million productive TCRbeta reads were generated by sequencing, corresponding to an average of approximately 4 million reads per sample. The study compared bulk TCRbeta repertoires between lung tumor tissue and matched distant non-tumor lung tissue from fewer than 19 lung cancer patients. Beyond this particular receptor, the publication reports: Only roughly 14 patients were in the cohort, and the authors stated that larger samples and more detailed clinical data are needed. TCR diversity was significantly higher in younger patients, and greater tumor TCR diversity was associated with shorter overall survival and shorter disease-free survival. Because peripheral blood was not sequenced, the blood TCRbeta repertoires of the lung cancer patients in the study went unexamined. Neither the sequencing platform nor unique molecular identifiers are mentioned in the methods. Tumor tissue showed significantly greater TCR diversity (inverse Simpson) than normal lung tissue (about 410 vs 180, P = 0.0075, Mann-Whitney U test). In normal lung, the top 100 clones accounted for a significantly larger cumulative share of the repertoire than in tumor tissue.

In its sample, this clonotype was seen a few times. The antigen this receptor binds is unknown. Per-base qualities were not stored, and no clone one base away is much larger. Bulk unsorted tissue served as the source for RNA extraction, and RNA quality was assessed using a NanoDrop ND-1000 and an Agilent 2100. Donors were newly diagnosed lung cancer patients admitted for thoracic surgery in China between August and November 2014, without prior chemotherapy. Patients who had received previous radiotherapy or chemotherapy, or who had another concurrent cancer, were excluded from the study. Surgical tissue pieces of about 1-2 cm3 were preserved in RNAlater solution and stored at -80 °C until use. According to the germline V gene, CDR1 reads SQVTM and CDR2 reads ANQGSEA. At the junction V is shortened by 5 bases and J by 3 bases, with 13 bases in between. Measured from the cysteine to the phenylalanine, the CDR3 is 14 residues long. The kept DNA is CDR3 alone, 42 bases in frame from the first base.

The method behind the library was multiplex PCR. Sequenced using an Illumina HiSeq 2500. TCRbeta libraries were constructed through three rounds of nested PCR with primers (Table S4) according to protocols modified from ARM-PCR. Before sequencing, PCR products of 200-500 bp were excised from the gel and purified with the QIAquick gel extraction kit. The original methods were these. Trimmomatic was used to clean the reads, FLASH was used to merge the reads into complete CDR3 sequences, and MiTCR was used to assign the reads to V(D)J germline segments. Clonal diversity was computed as the inverse Simpson's index with VDJtools. In-frame sequences without a premature stop codon were defined as productive reads. TCRdb passed the public sequencing reads through fastp at Q25 and MiXCR, retaining productive beta sequences. Rows merge per CDR3 protein into single entries with the most common DNA and genes. TCRdb's processing, not the authors', yielded these V and J calls. A total of under 150,000 distinct CDR3 sequences appear in this sample, around 61% of them only once. The ten largest clones take up approximately 18% of the sample.

Specimen: lung tumor tissue. The chain was built from TRBV29-1 and TRBJ1-4; TRBD1 could be the D gene, as 5 bases match. The TCR was taken from a man aged 55 to 70 with small cell lung cancer. This receptor carries the CDR3 CSVMGEISNEKLFF. The DNA sequence is as follows: TGCAGCGTTATGGGGGAGATTTCTAATGAAAAACTGTTTTTT. Full variable domain (CDR3 extended with the reference TRBV29-1 and TRBJ1-4 proteins): SAVISQKPSRDICQRGTSLTIQCQVDSQVTMMFWYRQQPGQSLTLIATANQGSEATYESGFVIDKFPISRPNLTFSTLTVSNMSPEDSSIYLCSVMGEISNEKLFFGSGTQLSVL.